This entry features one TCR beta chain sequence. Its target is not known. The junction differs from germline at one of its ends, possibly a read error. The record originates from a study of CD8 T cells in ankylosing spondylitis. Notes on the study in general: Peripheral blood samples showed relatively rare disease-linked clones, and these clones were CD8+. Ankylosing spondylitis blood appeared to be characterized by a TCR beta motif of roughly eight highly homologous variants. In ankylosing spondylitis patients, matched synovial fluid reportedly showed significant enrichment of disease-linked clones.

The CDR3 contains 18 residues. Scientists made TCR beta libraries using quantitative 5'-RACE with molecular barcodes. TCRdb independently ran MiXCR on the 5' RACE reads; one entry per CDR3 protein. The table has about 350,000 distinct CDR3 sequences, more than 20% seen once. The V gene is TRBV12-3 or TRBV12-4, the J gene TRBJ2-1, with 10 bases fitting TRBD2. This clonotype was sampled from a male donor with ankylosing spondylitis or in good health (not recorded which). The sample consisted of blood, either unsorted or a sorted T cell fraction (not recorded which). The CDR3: CACSLYPELAGSYNEQFF. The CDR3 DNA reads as TGTGCCTGCAGTTTATACCCCGAACTAGCGGGGTCTTACAATGAGCAGTTCTTC.